These 8 T cell receptor beta chains originate from one sample sequenced in a study of cytomegalovirus exposure and HLA in healthy donors. PCR employed 60 Vbeta and 13 Jbeta primers. Assay: immunoSEQ multiplex PCR; the TCRdb copy retains only in-frame clones and omits some. The table records 120,000 to 150,000 clones, more than 60% of them present only once. The sample comprised PBMCs. The receptor source for this set is a male donor in good health and CMV-seronegative.

The genes are TRBV5-1 and TRBJ1-2; D is ambiguous. CDR3 length equals 14 residues. Germline V lookup: CDR1 SGHRS, CDR2 YFSETQ. The V end was cut by 4 bases, the J end by 7 bases, with 17 bases between. For the CDR3, the DNA is TGCGCCAGCAGCCCCCGGGTAGATGCGGGTGGCTACACCTTC. Translated, it gives CASSPRVDAGGYTF.

This clone occurred once. The CDR3 region is CAWSTTGMANSPLHF. CDR3 sequence (DNA): TGTGCCTGGAGTACAACAGGGATGGCAAATTCACCCCTCCACTTT. This chain connects TRBV30 to TRBJ1-6; the D gene is possibly TRBD1 (6 bases). V lost 2 bases, J lost 7 bases, and 15 bases lay in between. The CDR3 is 15 residues long. Germline V gives CDR1 GTSNPN, CDR2 SVGIG (reference sequence).

The genes are TRBV28 and TRBJ2-4; the match to TRBD1 covers 9 bases. This CDR3 spans 14 amino acids. Germline V gene lookup returns CDR1 MDHEN and CDR2 SYDVKM. The ends lost 1 base at V and 9 bases at J; junction bases unmatched: 4. The CDR3 loop reads CASSLYRGPGIQYF. CDR3 bases: TGTGCCAGCAGTTTATACAGGGGGCCGGGCATTCAGTACTTC. The entire variable domain, with the rest obtained from reference TRBV28 and TRBJ2-4, is as follows: DVKVTQSSRYLVKRTGEKVFLECVQDMDHENMFWYRQDPGLGLRLIYFSYDVKMKEKGDIPEGYSVSREKKERFSLILESASTNQTSMYLCASSLYRGPGIQYFGAGTRLSVL.

For this clone: An end of the junction differs from the germline gene, which may be a read error. V usage is TRBV7-9 and J usage is TRBJ2-5, with TRBD1 as a possible D gene (6 bases). The CDR3 runs 16 residues. In germline, CDR1 is SEHNR, CDR2 FQNEAQ (reference sequence). DNA for the CDR3: TGTTCCAGCAGCTTAGTTACAGGGTCTTACCAAGAGACCCAGTACTTC. This encodes CSSSLVTGSYQETQYF. Looking up the rest from reference TRBV7-9 and TRBJ2-5 gives the full variable domain: DTGVSQNPRHKITKRGQNVTFRCDPISEHNRLYWYRQTLGQGPEFLTYFQNEAQLEKSRLLSDRFSAERPKGSFSTLEIQRTEQGDSAMYLCSSSLVTGSYQETQYFGPGTRLLVL.

The V and J genes are TRBV11-2 and TRBJ2-1; TRBD1 matches 12 bases. V trimming: 3 bases; J trimming: 7 bases; junction bases outside the gene matches: 7. The germline CDR1 and CDR2 sequences are SGHAT and FQNNGV. The length of the CDR3 is 16 residues. As DNA, the CDR3 is TGTGCCAGCAGCTTCTCCGGGACAGGGGGCATTAATGAGCAGTTCTTC. It specifies CASSFSGTGGINEQFF.

The V and J genes are TRBV2 and TRBJ1-3; 12 nucleotides match TRBD1. The CDR3 consists of 16 residues. Germline CDR1 SNHLY, CDR2 FYNNEI. V was pared by 6 bases and J by 2 bases, with 5 bases of the junction left unmatched. CDR3 region: CASRPGQGAPGNTIYF. CDR3 DNA: TGTGCCAGCAGGCCGGGACAGGGGGCTCCTGGAAACACCATATATTTT. The full variable domain, completed using reference TRBV2 and TRBJ1-3, is EPEVTQTPSHQVTQMGQEVILRCVPISNHLYFYWYRQILGQKVEFLVSFYNNEISEKSEIFDDQFSVERPDGSNFTLKIRSTKLEDSAMYFCASRPGQGAPGNTIYFGEGSWLTVV.

V usage is TRBV5-1 and J usage is TRBJ2-1, with 12 bases matching TRBD2. V was pared by 5 bases and J by 1 base, with 7 bases of the junction left unmatched. The CDR3 length is 17 residues. From germline, CDR1 is SGHRS and CDR2 YFSETQ. CDR3 bases: TGCGCCAGCAGATCTAGCGGGGGGGCTCAGTCCTACAATGAGCAGTTCTTC. This translates into CASRSSGGAQSYNEQFF.

The V gene is TRBV25-1, the J gene TRBJ1-3, with a weak D call TRBD1 (5 bases). This CDR3 has 16 amino acids. The V and J ends lost 0 bases and 1 base respectively, with 10 bases between them. Looked up from germline, CDR1 is MGHDK and CDR2 is SYGVNS. CDR3 residues: CASSEYSGGSGNTIYF. For the CDR3, the DNA is TGTGCCAGCAGTGAATATTCGGGGGGTTCTGGAAACACCATATATTTT.